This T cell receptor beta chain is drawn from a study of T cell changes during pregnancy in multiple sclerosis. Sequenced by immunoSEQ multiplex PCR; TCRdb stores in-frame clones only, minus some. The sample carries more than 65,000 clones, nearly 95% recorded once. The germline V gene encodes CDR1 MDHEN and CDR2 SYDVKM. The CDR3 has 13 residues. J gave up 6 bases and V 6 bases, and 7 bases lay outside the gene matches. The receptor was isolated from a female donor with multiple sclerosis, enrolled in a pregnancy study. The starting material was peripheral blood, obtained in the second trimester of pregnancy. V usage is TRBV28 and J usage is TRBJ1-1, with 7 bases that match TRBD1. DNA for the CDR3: TGTGCCAGCAGGGCCGGGACAGCCCCTGAAGCTTTCTTT. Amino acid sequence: CASRAGTAPEAFF.